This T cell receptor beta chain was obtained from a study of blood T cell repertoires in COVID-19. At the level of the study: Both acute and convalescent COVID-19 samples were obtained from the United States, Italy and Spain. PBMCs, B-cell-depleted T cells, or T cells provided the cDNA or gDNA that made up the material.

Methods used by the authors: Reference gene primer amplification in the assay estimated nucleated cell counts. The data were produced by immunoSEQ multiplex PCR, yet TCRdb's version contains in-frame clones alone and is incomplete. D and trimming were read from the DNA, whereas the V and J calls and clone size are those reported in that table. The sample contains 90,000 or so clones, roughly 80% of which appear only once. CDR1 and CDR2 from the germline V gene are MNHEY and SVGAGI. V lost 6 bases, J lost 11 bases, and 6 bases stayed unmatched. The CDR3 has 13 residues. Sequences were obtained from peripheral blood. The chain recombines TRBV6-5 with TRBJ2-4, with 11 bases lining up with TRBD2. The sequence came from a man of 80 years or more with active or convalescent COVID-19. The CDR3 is CASRIAGGRVQYF. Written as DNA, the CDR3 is TGTGCCAGCAGGATAGCGGGGGGGCGGGTTCAGTACTTC.